Below are 13 T cell receptor beta chains sequenced from a single sample in a study of shared clonotypes between healthy human individuals. Data came from immunoSEQ multiplex PCR; TCRdb stores just in-frame clones and leaves some out. Found here are under 2,500,000 clones, 95% of them singletons; the top ten hold 0.1% to 0.15%. Sequencing was done on a sample of naive CD4+ T cells sorted from blood. Regarding subset: CD45RA+ positively selected. The receptors were gathered from a man in his late teens or twenties in good health.

The chain combines TRBV5-4 with TRBJ1-2, with D unresolved. Germline V lookup: CDR1 SGHNT, CDR2 YYREEE (reference sequence). This CDR3 comprises 14 residues. V lost 5 bases and J lost 0, with 11 bases in between. CDR3 amino acids: CASRTLGTNYGYTF. The CDR3 nucleotides are TGTGCCAGCAGAACCTTGGGTACTAACTATGGCTACACCTTC.

V is TRBV10-3 and J is TRBJ2-3; D is tentatively TRBD1 or TRBD2 (5 bases each). The V end lost 6 bases, the J end lost 0 bases, and 13 bases lay between the germline ends. This CDR3 spans 15 amino acids. Germline assignment: CDR1 ENHRY and CDR2 SYGVKD. The CDR3 DNA reads TGTGCCATCAGGAAACAGGACTCTAGCACAGATACGCAGTATTTT. Protein product: CAIRKQDSSTDTQYF.

The rearrangement links TRBV10-2 to TRBJ2-7; 13 bases match TRBD2. CDR1 and CDR2 from the germline V gene are WSHSY and SAAADI. The CDR3 sequence is 18 residues long. The ends lost 3 bases at V and 0 bases at J; junction bases unmatched: 8. This chain's CDR3 is CASSDQTSGGQSSYEQYF. CDR3 DNA: TGCGCCAGCAGTGACCAGACTAGCGGGGGGCAGAGCTCCTACGAGCAGTACTTC.

V usage is TRBV11-2 and J usage is TRBJ1-2, with D unresolved. The CDR3 length is 12 residues. The V end lost 8 bases, the J end lost 4 bases, and 11 bases lay between the germline ends. The germline CDR1 and CDR2 sequences are SGHAT and FQNNGV. CDR3 loop: CASATSSYGYTF. The DNA for the CDR3 is TGTGCCAGCGCGACCAGCAGCTATGGCTACACCTTC. Together with reference TRBV11-2 and TRBJ1-2, the CDR3 gives the full variable domain: EAGVAQSPRYKIIEKRQSVAFWCNPISGHATLYWYQQILGQGPKLLIQFQNNGVVDDSQLPKDRFSAERLKGVDSTLKIQPAKLEDSAVYLCASATSSYGYTFGSGTRLTVV.

The gene calls are TRBV9 and TRBJ2-1; 9 bases fit TRBD1. Germline assignment: CDR1 SGDLS and CDR2 YYNGEE. CDR3 length: 13 amino acids. The V segment lost 4 bases and the J segment 14 bases; nucleotides outside the gene matches: 10. The CDR3 region is CASSPRGQGTEFF. CDR3 bases: TGTGCCAGCAGCCCGCGGGGACAGGGAACCGAGTTCTTC.

The rearrangement links TRBV5-7 to TRBJ2-1; D may match TRBD1 or TRBD2 (5 bases each). TRBV5-7 has ORF status, its function being uncertain. The CDR3 totals 15 residues. Trimming removed 4 bases at V and 1 base at J, with 12 bases between. The CDR3 spells CASSLRGDSYNEQFF. CDR3 bases: TGTGCCAGCAGCCTTAGAGGGGATTCCTACAATGAGCAGTTCTTC.

The genes are TRBV27 and TRBJ2-3; D is possibly TRBD2 (6 bases). This CDR3 has 16 residues. V shed 3 bases and J shed 0 bases, with 13 bases lying between them. Germline loops: CDR1 MNHEY, CDR2 SMNVEV (reference sequence). The CDR3 nucleotides are TGTGCCAGCAGTTTCACTAGCTCCCCTAGCACAGATACGCAGTATTTT. It translates to CASSFTSSPSTDTQYF.

The V and J genes are TRBV30 and TRBJ1-1; tentative D call: TRBD1 (6 bases). CDR3 length equals 14 residues. The V gene's germline CDR1 is GTSNPN and CDR2 SVGIG (reference sequence). Trimming pared 2 bases from V and 1 base from J, leaving 11 bases between. Here the CDR3 DNA reads TGTGCCTGGAGTTTTACAGGGCCGAACACTGAAGCTTTCTTT. It yields the protein CAWSFTGPNTEAFF.

The chain uses TRBV6-1 and TRBJ2-3; no reliable D call. CDR1 is MNHNS, CDR2 SASEGT, per germline. Trimming cost V 5 bases and J 2 bases, with 11 bases left between them. This CDR3 comprises 14 residues. CDR3 coding DNA: TGTGCCAGCAGTAATAACGGAAACACAGATACGCAGTATTTT. It encodes CASSNNGNTDTQYF.

The V and J genes are TRBV6-5 and TRBJ1-4; D is possibly TRBD1 (5 bases). CDR1 and CDR2 (germline): MNHEY, SVGAGI. V lost 6 bases and J lost 7, with 15 bases in between. This CDR3 is built from 14 residues. The CDR3 coding sequence is TGTGCCAGCAGACGGGGTTTCGGGACTGAAAAACTGTTTTTT. It specifies CASRRGFGTEKLFF.

The chain carries TRBV19 and TRBJ2-5; 9 bases are a match to TRBD1. The V segment lost 5 bases and the J segment 4 bases; nucleotides outside the gene matches: 8. The CDR3 contains 15 residues. In germline, CDR1 is LNHDA, CDR2 SQIVND (reference sequence). The CDR3 protein is CASSLGQGSGETQYF. CDR3 nucleotides: TGTGCCAGTAGTCTTGGACAGGGGAGTGGAGAGACCCAGTACTTC.

V and J are TRBV29-1 and TRBJ2-1; D perhaps matches TRBD2 (5 bases). V lost 3 bases and J 1 base, leaving 19 bases between the germline ends. Germline CDR1 and CDR2: SQVTM and ANQGSEA. The CDR3 has 17 amino acids. The CDR3 loop is CSVDAPELLGSYNEQFF. As DNA, the CDR3 is TGCAGCGTTGACGCCCCTGAATTACTAGGTTCCTACAATGAGCAGTTCTTC.

With respect to this clone: Distinct nucleotide sequences in the sample also encode this CDR3. The rearrangement uses TRBV11-2 and TRBJ1-1, with unresolved D. Trimming shortened V by 4 bases and J by 0 bases, and 6 bases separated the two germline ends. The CDR3 is 13 amino acids. Looked up from germline, CDR1 is SGHAT and CDR2 is FQNNGV. For the CDR3, the DNA is TGTGCCAGCAGCTCCAGAGTGAACACTGAAGCTTTCTTT. Translating gives CASSSRVNTEAFF.